This T cell receptor beta chain was sequenced for a study of PD-L1 blockade in urothelial cancer. This CDR3 has 18 amino acids. Germline CDR1 SGHVS, CDR2 FNYEAQ. The V segment lost 5 bases and the J segment 1 base; nucleotides outside the gene matches: 12. Data came from immunoSEQ multiplex PCR; TCRdb stores just in-frame clones and leaves some out. The sample includes about 49,000 clones, about 90% of them seen just once. J is TRBJ2-2 and V is TRBV7-6, with 8 nucleotides matching TRBD1. Sample: PBMCs, taken around atezolizumab (anti-PD-L1) treatment. This TCR was sampled from a man between 60 and 70 years old with urothelial cancer. Written as DNA, the CDR3 is TGTGCCAGCAGCCCCACCTTCCTGGACAGGGTGAACACCGGGGAGCTGTTTTTT. Residues: CASSPTFLDRVNTGELFF.